This T cell receptor beta chain was observed in a study of PD-L1 blockade in urothelial cancer. Germline V gene data show CDR1 as LGHNA and CDR2 as YSLEER. The CDR3 covers 13 residues. V lost 1 base, J lost 7 bases, and 4 bases stayed unmatched. Data came from immunoSEQ multiplex PCR; TCRdb stores just in-frame clones and leaves some out. This repertoire shows about 25,000 clones, 82% found once; its top ten account for about 1.6%. This clone was seen once. Time point given: peripheral blood 6 weeks after treatment start. The rearrangement links TRBV4-3 to TRBJ2-7, with 7 bases that match TRBD2. This sequence was found in a man in his sixties or seventies with urothelial cancer. Material: PBMCs, obtained around atezolizumab (anti-PD-L1) treatment. CDR3 sequence reads: CASSQAGGREQYF. The CDR3 DNA reads TGCGCCAGCAGCCAAGCGGGGGGACGGGAGCAGTACTTC.